These 21 T cell receptor beta chains were sequenced from one sample in a study of cytomegalovirus exposure and HLA in healthy donors. The repertoire was sequenced with immunoSEQ multiplex PCR; TCRdb's copy has only in-frame clones and lacks some. The sample carries about 76,000 clones, over 85% recorded once. The sample taken for sequencing was PBMCs. The receptors were gathered from a man between 18 and 35 years old in good health and CMV-seropositive.

The J gene is TRBJ1-3, the V gene TRBV2; 7 positions match TRBD1. Looked up from germline, CDR1 is SNHLY and CDR2 is FYNNEI. The CDR3 covers 15 residues. The V segment lost 7 bases and the J segment 9 bases; nucleotides outside the gene matches: 15. The CDR3 protein is CASIGQVLSYSTIYF. The CDR3 region has the DNA TGTGCCAGCATCGGACAGGTCCTCTCCTATAGCACCATATATTTT. Combining the CDR3 with reference TRBV2 and TRBJ1-3 gives the whole variable domain EPEVTQTPSHQVTQMGQEVILRCVPISNHLYFYWYRQILGQKVEFLVSFYNNEISEKSEIFDDQFSVERPDGSNFTLKIRSTKLEDSAMYFCASIGQVLSYSTIYFGEGSWLTVV.

The rearrangement joins TRBV4-2 to TRBJ1-1; the match to TRBD1 covers 8 bases. CDR1 and CDR2 from the germline V gene are LGHNA and YNFKEQ. CDR3 size: 16 residues. J was trimmed by 7 bases and V by 0 bases; bases with no gene match: 10. CDR3 loop: CASSQEWGRGQIEAFF. DNA for the CDR3: TGTGCCAGCAGCCAAGAATGGGGCAGGGGGCAGATTGAAGCTTTCTTT.

This clone showed up just once. The chain links TRBV19 to TRBJ2-2, with D possibly TRBD1 on 5 matching bases. The CDR3 totals 14 residues. Trimming took off 7 bases at V and 2 bases at J, with 11 bases between the two ends. Germline lookup yields CDR1 LNHDA and CDR2 SQIVND (reference sequence). The CDR3 is CASKTDFNTGELFF. In DNA form, the CDR3 reads TGTGCCAGTAAGACAGACTTCAACACCGGGGAGCTGTTTTTT. The full variable domain, completed using reference TRBV19 and TRBJ2-2, is DGGITQSPKYLFRKEGQNVTLSCEQNLNHDAMYWYRQDPGQGLRLIYYSQIVNDFQKGDIAEGYSVSREKKESFPLTVTSAQKNPTAFYLCASKTDFNTGELFFGEGSRLTVL.

The chain employs TRBV6-5 and TRBJ1-2, with D perhaps TRBD1 (5 bases). Trimming removed 2 bases from V and 7 bases from J, with 20 bases in between. CDR1 MNHEY and CDR2 SVGAGI come from the germline V gene. The CDR3 consists of 16 residues. CDR3 nucleotide sequence: TGTGCCAGCAGTTACACAACGGGGGTAGATAGGGGTGGCTACACCTTC. Protein sequence: CASSYTTGVDRGGYTF.

J is TRBJ2-2 and V is TRBV21-1; the table names TRBD2, a call not compared with the DNA. TRBV21-1 is designated a pseudogene. CDR3 length equals 17 residues. The CDR3 spells CASTVAGKRRIPGELFF. Here the CDR3 DNA reads TGTGCCAGCACCGTAGCCGGGAAAAGGAGGATTCCCGGGGAGCTGTTTTTT.

This chain links TRBV19 with TRBJ1-5; TRBD1 matches at 10 bases. The V segment lost 4 bases and the J segment 4 bases; nucleotides outside the gene matches: 13. Germline values: CDR1 LNHDA, CDR2 SQIVND (reference sequence). The CDR3 is 18 residues long. The CDR3 reads CASSRGPGQGLPNQPQHF. The CDR3, as DNA: TGTGCCAGTAGTAGGGGACCGGGACAGGGGCTCCCAAATCAGCCCCAGCATTTT. Full variable domain (missing parts from reference TRBV19 and TRBJ1-5): DGGITQSPKYLFRKEGQNVTLSCEQNLNHDAMYWYRQDPGQGLRLIYYSQIVNDFQKGDIAEGYSVSREKKESFPLTVTSAQKNPTAFYLCASSRGPGQGLPNQPQHFGDGTRLSIL.

The rearrangement uses TRBV10-1 and TRBJ2-3, with 11 bases that match TRBD2. The CDR3 totals 16 residues. V was clipped by 3 bases and J by 4 bases; unmatched bases: 6. Germline values: CDR1 WNHNN, CDR2 SYGVQD (reference sequence). The CDR3: CASSDALAGGPDTQYF. The CDR3 bases are TGCGCCAGCAGTGATGCCCTAGCGGGAGGCCCAGATACGCAGTATTTT.

This clone appeared a single time. This chain joins TRBV5-6 and TRBJ2-3; tentatively, D is TRBD1 (6 bases). The CDR3 runs 13 residues. With 4 bases removed from V and 8 bases from J, the gap between germline ends came to 14 bases. Looked up from germline, CDR1 is SGHDT and CDR2 is YYEEEE. CDR3 loop: CASSPMGARTQYF. For the CDR3, the DNA is TGTGCCAGCAGCCCCATGGGGGCACGTACGCAGTATTTT.

The chain carries TRBV6-1 and TRBJ2-4; D gene uncertain. CDR1 MNHNS and CDR2 SASEGT come from the germline V gene. This CDR3 has 17 residues. The V and J ends lost 1 base and 1 base respectively, with 14 bases between them. DNA of the CDR3: TGTGCCAGCAGTGAAGTCAAGACAAGTTGGGCCAAAAACATTCAGTACTTC. It codes for CASSEVKTSWAKNIQYF.

The chain uses TRBV7-9 and TRBJ2-5, with 10 bases lining up with TRBD2. Germline V gene lookup returns CDR1 SEHNR and CDR2 FQNEAQ (reference sequence). Trimming at V came to 5 bases and at J to 5 bases, leaving 8 bases not matched to a gene. CDR3 length equals 15 residues. In DNA form, the CDR3 reads TGTGCCAGCAGCACTGGACTAGCGGACCGGGAGACCCAGTACTTC. Its protein is CASSTGLADRETQYF. Supplemented by reference TRBV7-9 and TRBJ2-5, the full variable domain reads DTGVSQNPRHKITKRGQNVTFRCDPISEHNRLYWYRQTLGQGPEFLTYFQNEAQLEKSRLLSDRFSAERPKGSFSTLEIQRTEQGDSAMYLCASSTGLADRETQYFGPGTRLLVL.

This chain connects TRBV2 to TRBJ2-5; the D gene is possibly TRBD2 (7 bases). The CDR3 has 14 residues. The ends were cut back, 1 base at V and 4 bases at J, with 10 bases in the middle. The germline gives CDR1 SNHLY, CDR2 FYNNEI. CDR3 in amino acids: CASSEVGGPETQYF. The CDR3, as DNA: TGTGCCAGCAGTGAAGTGGGGGGGCCAGAGACCCAGTACTTC. The variable domain in full, with the rest retrieved from reference TRBV2 and TRBJ2-5, is EPEVTQTPSHQVTQMGQEVILRCVPISNHLYFYWYRQILGQKVEFLVSFYNNEISEKSEIFDDQFSVERPDGSNFTLKIRSTKLEDSAMYFCASSEVGGPETQYFGPGTRLLVL.

This clone was seen only once. The CDR3 bases are TGTGCCAGCAGCTTGGTGGGGGGAGATACGCAGTATTTT. Translation gives CASSLVGGDTQYF. The chain recombines TRBV28 with TRBJ2-3, with D possibly being TRBD2 (6 bases). The V end lost 6 bases, the J end lost 5 bases, and 12 bases lay between the germline ends. There are 13 residues in the CDR3. CDR1 is MDHEN and CDR2 is SYDVKM in the germline V gene.

The chain employs TRBV4-1 and TRBJ2-1, with 10 positions matching TRBD2. CDR3 length equals 15 residues. The V gene end was trimmed by 4 bases and the J gene end by 8 bases; junction bases not matched to a gene: 8. Germline CDR1 MGHRA, CDR2 YSYEKL. This CDR3 reads CASSRPTSGFDEQFF. In DNA form, the CDR3 reads TGCGCCAGCAGCCGCCCGACTAGCGGGTTCGATGAGCAGTTCTTC.

This clone was counted once. The chain has TRBV6-5 and TRBJ1-4; 8 bases map to TRBD1. CDR1 and CDR2 from the germline V gene are MNHEY and SVGAGI. The CDR3 extends over 14 amino acids. The junction had 3 bases not matched to a gene; V was cut back by 4 bases and J by 5 bases. The DNA for the CDR3 is TGTGCCAGCAGTTTCCGGGACAGGAATGAAAAACTGTTTTTT. This gives the protein CASSFRDRNEKLFF.

The rearrangement joins TRBV4-1 to TRBJ2-7; 10 bases fit TRBD1. The V gene end was trimmed by 4 bases and the J gene end by 2 bases; junction bases not matched to a gene: 2. Germline V gene sequence: CDR1 MGHRA, CDR2 YSYEKL. This CDR3 is built from 14 residues. CDR3 region: CASSPGTGAYEQYF. CDR3 nucleotides: TGCGCCAGCAGCCCAGGGACAGGGGCCTACGAGCAGTACTTC.

As regards this clone: Other DNA sequences in this sample translate to the same CDR3. The V and J genes are TRBV19 and TRBJ1-4; the match to TRBD1 covers 9 bases. Trimming cost V 4 bases and J 7 bases; bases outside gene matches: 4. In germline, CDR1 is LNHDA, CDR2 SQIVND (reference sequence). CDR3 size: 14 residues. This CDR3 reads CASSKGQGGEKLFF. In DNA form, the CDR3 reads TGTGCCAGTAGTAAGGGACAGGGCGGTGAAAAACTGTTTTTT.

V is TRBV27 and J is TRBJ2-1, with 9 bases aligning to TRBD1. CDR1 and CDR2 from the germline V gene are MNHEY and SMNVEV (reference sequence). The J segment lost 1 base and the V segment lost 6 bases, leaving 4 bases of the junction unmatched. CDR3 length: 15 amino acids. CDR3 sequence reads: CASSPGQGSYNEQFF. The CDR3 bases are TGTGCCAGCAGCCCGGGACAGGGATCCTACAATGAGCAGTTCTTC.

This chain uses TRBV18 with TRBJ2-1; 11 bases are shared with TRBD1. CDR1 is KGHSH, CDR2 LQKENI, per germline. The CDR3 totals 15 residues. V was clipped by 1 base and J by 8 bases; unmatched bases: 4. CDR3 region: CASSPRGQGVDEQFF. The CDR3 region has the DNA TGTGCCAGCTCACCACGGGGACAGGGGGTTGATGAGCAGTTCTTC.

The rearrangement joins TRBV29-1 to TRBJ2-2, with 8 positions matching TRBD2. With V trimmed by 5 bases and J by 7 bases, 3 bases remained unmatched. This CDR3 is 12 amino acids long. CDR1 and CDR2 (germline): SQVTM, ANQGSEA. In nucleotides, the CDR3 is TGCAGCGTTTACGGGGGGGGCGGGGAGCTGTTTTTT. It encodes CSVYGGGGELFF.

The V and J genes are TRBV29-1 and TRBJ2-5, with D maybe TRBD2 (6 bases). The CDR3 runs to 11 residues. The V end was cut by 7 bases, the J end by 2 bases, with 8 bases between. Germline values: CDR1 SQVTM, CDR2 ANQGSEA. CDR3 DNA sequence: TGCAGCGCGGGGGATCAAGAGACCCAGTACTTC. Protein product: CSAGDQETQYF.

CDR3 protein: CATSRLNRLNEAFF. DNA of the CDR3: TGTGCCACCAGCAGATTAAACAGGTTGAATGAAGCTTTCTTT. The chain recombines TRBV15 with TRBJ1-1, with D possibly being TRBD1 (5 bases). Germline V gene sequence: CDR1 LNHNV, CDR2 YYDKDF (reference sequence). CDR3 size: 14 residues. V was clipped by 2 bases and J by 7 bases, with 14 bases between them.